This T cell receptor beta chain was sequenced for a study of blood T cell repertoires in COVID-19. Across the study: Researchers got acute and convalescent COVID-19 samples from the United States, Italy and Spain.

The data were produced by immunoSEQ multiplex PCR, yet TCRdb's version contains in-frame clones alone and is incomplete. This sample carries about 88,000 clones, 80% to 90% of them seen once, and the ten largest clones take roughly 10%. The TCR comes from a man older than 75 with acute or convalescent COVID-19. Sequenced: peripheral blood.

The CDR3 spells CASGLGQGRDNQPQHF. CDR3 DNA: TGTGCTAGTGGCCTTGGACAGGGGAGGGACAATCAGCCCCAGCATTTT. The chain uses TRBV12-5 and TRBJ1-5; 9 bases are a match to TRBD1. Unmatched junction bases numbered 9, after V lost 6 bases and J lost 3 bases. From germline, CDR1 is LGHNT and CDR2 FRNRAP. The CDR3 totals 16 residues.